The T cell receptor (beta chain) under discussion was sequenced for a study of cytomegalovirus exposure and HLA in healthy donors. Both 60 Vbeta primers and 13 Jbeta primers went into the PCR. Profiled with immunoSEQ multiplex PCR; TCRdb holds only in-frame clones, not every one. The sample contains about 160,000 clones, approximately 81% of which appear only once. Comments on this clone: Its matching antigen is unknown.

Trimming removed 2 bases at V and 2 bases at J, with 4 bases between. The CDR3 covers 13 residues. Germline V gene sequence: CDR1 MNHEY, CDR2 SVGAGI. Notes on the study in general: Available immune exposure information covered CMV serostatus only.

The receptor was derived from a young man in good health and CMV-seronegative. The rearrangement uses TRBV6-5 and TRBJ1-3; the D is unclear. The sequenced sample consisted of PBMCs. As DNA, the CDR3 is TGTGCCAGCAGTTACACTGCTGGAAACACCATATATTTT. Its translation is CASSYTAGNTIYF.